This T cell receptor (beta chain) came from a study of CD8 T cells in ankylosing spondylitis. The sample holds many counts of this clonotype. Antigen unknown. Each CDR3 protein is one row after TCRdb ran MiXCR on the 5' RACE reads. The data hold around 42,000 distinct CDR3 sequences, with 2.5% to 3% observed a single time. Findings and caveats of the study: In the blood and synovial fluid of reactive arthritis, some motif variants had been previously reported.

Specimen: blood, either unsorted or a sorted T cell fraction (not recorded which). The clonotype originates from a male donor with ankylosing spondylitis or in good health (not recorded which).

This CDR3 is CASSVERLSSYNEQFF. In DNA, the CDR3 is TGTGCCAGCAGCGTAGAACGGTTGAGCTCCTACAATGAGCAGTTCTTC. The rearrangement links TRBV9 to TRBJ2-1; D ambiguous. The germline CDR1 and CDR2 sequences are SGDLS and YYNGEE. The V end was cut by 0 bases, the J end by 0 bases, with 10 bases between. This CDR3 is built from 16 residues.